Listed here are 29 T cell receptor beta chains from one sample, sequenced in a study of metastatic and nonmetastatic thyroid tumors. TCRdb called clones again from the PCR reads with MiXCR. The sample lists 21,000 or so clones, around 15% seen once, with 35% to 45% in the top ten. There were no patients who had received any treatment before thyroid surgery. Sequencing used blood. All receptors derive from a female donor with papillary thyroid cancer or a benign thyroid nodule (not recorded which). Some clones in this sample may be carry-over from other donors' samples.

This clone came up many times. A much larger clone sits a single nucleotide away, making a read error possible. Other DNA sequences in the same sample also yield this CDR3. The chain couples TRBV5-4 to TRBJ2-1, with 9 bases identical to TRBD2. The V and J ends lost 1 base and 2 bases, in that order; junction bases with no gene match: 4. The CDR3 runs 16 residues. Germline-derived CDR1 and CDR2 are SGHNT and YYREEE (reference sequence). The CDR3 here is CASSLLSGGTYNEQFF. The CDR3 DNA is TGTGCCAGCAGCTTGCTTAGCGGGGGTACCTACAATGAGCAGTTCTTC.

This clone was recorded at least ten times. CDR3 protein: CASTPTGGPYNEQFF. CDR3 sequence (DNA): TGCGCCAGCACCCCAACGGGAGGCCCCTACAATGAGCAGTTCTTC. V gene TRBV5-1 combines with J gene TRBJ2-1, with 7 nucleotides matching TRBD2. Losses at the gene ends were 6 bases for V and 2 bases for J; bases not matched to a gene: 8. The germline CDR1 and CDR2 sequences are SGHRS and YFSETQ. The CDR3 totals 15 residues.

This clone was seen a few times. The chain carries TRBV19 and TRBJ2-2; 9 bases align to TRBD2. CDR1 and CDR2 from the germline V gene are LNHDA and SQIVND (reference sequence). The CDR3 sequence is 14 residues long. With 5 bases clipped from V and 7 bases from J, the junction kept 5 bases outside the gene matches. In DNA, the CDR3 is TGTGCCAGTAGTTGGGCTAGCGGGGACGGGGAGCTGTTTTTT. Translating it yields CASSWASGDGELFF.

This sequence joins TRBV6-4 and TRBJ2-1; 13 bases are a match to TRBD2. V shed 3 bases and J 5 bases; nucleotides not matched to a gene: 1. The length of the CDR3 is 15 residues. Germline V gene sequence: CDR1 MRHNA, CDR2 SNTAGT. The CDR3 protein is CASSEGTSGNNEQFF. Written as DNA, the CDR3 is TGTGCCAGCAGTGAGGGGACTAGCGGGAACAATGAGCAGTTCTTC.

This clone occurred a few times. This chain connects TRBV12-3 or TRBV12-4 to TRBJ1-1; 11 bases align to TRBD1. Germline trimming cut 4 bases from V and 3 bases from J; bases unmatched to any gene: 1. The CDR3 has 14 residues. CDR3 sequence: CASSSGQGDTEAFF. CDR3 nucleotides: TGTGCCAGCAGTTCGGGACAGGGGGACACTGAAGCTTTCTTT.

The sample holds many counts of this clone. The chain has TRBV28 and TRBJ1-2; 12 bases align to TRBD1. The CDR3 length is 16 residues. V was pared by 6 bases and J by 7 bases, with 12 bases of the junction left unmatched. CDR1 is MDHEN, CDR2 SYDVKM, per germline. CDR3 sequence (DNA): TGTGCCAGCAGGGGGTATAGGGGGACAGGGGGCTCTGGCTACACCTTC. Amino acid sequence: CASRGYRGTGGSGYTF.

This clone came up many times. The chain has TRBV4-1 and TRBJ2-7, with D unclear. The CDR3 loop spans 15 amino acids. The germline V gene has CDR1 MGHRA and CDR2 YSYEKL. V gave up 1 base and J gave up 1 base, with 11 bases separating them. Here the CDR3 reads CASSQGPQESYEQYF. The CDR3 DNA reads TGCGCCAGCAGCCAAGGTCCCCAGGAATCCTACGAGCAGTACTTC.

This clone was recorded many times. The chain has TRBV3-1 and TRBJ2-5, with no clear D. Germline V CDR1 and CDR2: LGHDT, YNNKEL (reference sequence). This CDR3 has 13 amino acids. V was cut by 1 base and J by 7 bases, with 10 bases left in between. CDR3 residues: CASSQGGRRTQYF. The CDR3, as DNA: TGTGCCAGCAGCCAAGGAGGTCGGCGGACCCAGTACTTC.

At least ten counts were recorded for this clone. This CDR3 is CASSRGQGTDTQYF. The DNA for the CDR3 is TGTGCCAGCAGCCGGGGACAGGGCACAGATACGCAGTATTTT. The chain is built from TRBV12-3 or TRBV12-4 and TRBJ2-3, with 8 bases aligning to TRBD1. With 6 bases clipped from V and 1 base from J, the junction kept 3 bases outside the gene matches. The CDR3 consists of 14 residues.

At least ten counts were recorded for this clone. The V and J genes are TRBV18 and TRBJ2-1; TRBD1 agrees at 9 bases. The length of the CDR3 is 16 residues. V was pared by 4 bases and J by 0 bases, with 4 bases of the junction left unmatched. Germline V gene sequence: CDR1 KGHSH, CDR2 LQKENI. The DNA for the CDR3 is TGTGCCAGCTCACTAGGGACAGGGAGCTCCTACAATGAGCAGTTCTTC. Translated, it gives CASSLGTGSSYNEQFF.

This clone is classed as medium-sized. The V and J genes are TRBV12-3 or TRBV12-4 and TRBJ2-1; D remains ambiguous. Trimming cost V 2 bases and J 4 bases, with 9 bases left between them. This CDR3 has 14 residues. The DNA of the CDR3 is TGTGCCAGCAGTTTAAAAGACGGGTACAATGAGCAGTTCTTC. This codes for CASSLKDGYNEQFF.

The chain combines TRBV20-1 with TRBJ2-7; TRBD2 matches 9 bases. The CDR3 consists of 15 residues. From germline, CDR1 is DFQATT and CDR2 SNEGSKA (reference sequence). J was trimmed by 3 bases and V by 3 bases; bases with no gene match: 9. CDR3 sequence (DNA): TGCAGTGCTAGGGCGGGGGGGCGAAACGGCTACGAGCAGTACTTC. Protein product: CSARAGGRNGYEQYF.

This clone was seen repeatedly, ten times or more. The rearrangement uses TRBV6-5 and TRBJ1-1, with a tentative D call TRBD1 (6 bases). Trimming pared 0 bases from V and 2 bases from J, leaving 10 bases between. The CDR3 is 15 residues long. Germline V CDR1 and CDR2: MNHEY, SVGAGI. The CDR3 coding sequence is TGTGCCAGCAGTTACTCGGGGGGCCTTAACACTGAAGCTTTCTTT. The encoded protein is CASSYSGGLNTEAFF.

This clone was observed many times. The CDR3 sequence: CASSVQGTDTQYF. CDR3 sequence (DNA): TGTGCCAGCAGCGTCCAGGGGACAGATACGCAGTATTTT. The chain combines TRBV9 with TRBJ2-3; D is perhaps TRBD1 (6 bases). The CDR3 has 13 amino acids. V was clipped by 2 bases and J by 3 bases, with 7 bases between them. Germline V gene lookup returns CDR1 SGDLS and CDR2 YYNGEE.

This clone was picked up many times. Other nucleotide sequences from this sample produce the same CDR3. J is TRBJ2-1 and V is TRBV29-1; 7 bases map to TRBD1. Germline loops: CDR1 SQVTM, CDR2 ANQGSEA. This CDR3 has 14 amino acids. V dropped 4 bases and J dropped 4; count of bases not matched to a gene: 7. CDR3 nucleotide sequence: TGCAGCGTTGTAAAAGGGGGCACATACAATGAGCAGTTCTTC. Translated: CSVVKGGTYNEQFF.

This clone was observed many times. The chain has TRBV20-1 and TRBJ2-1; no definite D call. Trimming took 3 bases from V and 9 from J, leaving 9 bases between them. Germline V CDR1 and CDR2: DFQATT, SNEGSKA (reference sequence). The CDR3 is 11 amino acids. This CDR3 is CSASSGFEQFF. CDR3 coding DNA: TGCAGTGCTAGTTCGGGTTTTGAGCAGTTCTTC.

This clone was seen ten or more times. The chain combines TRBV4-3 with TRBJ1-3; no clear D. V was shortened by 4 bases and J by 3 bases, with 7 bases between the two germline ends. Looked up from germline, CDR1 is LGHNA and CDR2 is YSLEER. The CDR3 is 13 residues long. CDR3 in amino acids: CASSRFFGNTIYF. The DNA for the CDR3 is TGCGCCAGCAGCCGGTTTTTTGGAAACACCATATATTTT.

In this sample, this clone turned up many times. The chain joins TRBV11-1 to TRBJ2-2; tentative D call: TRBD1 (6 bases). V lost 1 base and J lost 4, with 13 bases in between. The germline gives CDR1 SGHAT, CDR2 FQDESV (reference sequence). CDR3 length: 16 amino acids. The CDR3 region is CASSLGQGTGTGELFF. CDR3 nucleotides: TGTGCCAGCAGCTTAGGTCAGGGGACGGGCACCGGGGAGCTGTTTTTT.

In this sample, this clone turned up many times. The genes are TRBV6-2 or TRBV6-3 and TRBJ2-6; TRBD1 is a possible D gene (6 bases). The CDR3 extends over 15 amino acids. Germline-derived CDR1 and CDR2 are MNHEY and SVGEGT. V was clipped by 7 bases and J by 0 bases, with 10 bases between them. The CDR3 reads CASTMDSSGANVLTF. CDR3 DNA sequence: TGTGCCAGCACCATGGACAGCTCTGGGGCCAACGTCCTGACTTTC.

This clone was seen repeatedly, ten times or more. The chain recombines TRBV9 with TRBJ2-5; D gene ambiguous. The CDR3 runs to 13 residues. V lost 0 bases and J 7 bases, leaving 10 bases between the germline ends. CDR1 is SGDLS, CDR2 YYNGEE, per germline. The CDR3: CASSVGMVGTQYF. The CDR3 nucleotides read TGTGCCAGCAGCGTAGGTATGGTAGGGACCCAGTACTTC.

This clone has ten or more counts. V is TRBV18 and J is TRBJ1-2; D uncertain. The CDR3 runs 11 residues. V lost 3 bases and J 7 bases, leaving 6 bases between the germline ends. Germline CDR1 KGHSH, CDR2 LQKENI. Here the CDR3 reads CASSPSLGYTF. The CDR3 nucleotides are TGTGCCAGCTCACCGAGCCTTGGCTACACCTTC.

This clone was detected ten times or more. The chain combines TRBV6-1 with TRBJ2-5; D is perhaps TRBD2 (6 bases). The CDR3 has 15 residues. Germline assignment: CDR1 MNHNS and CDR2 SASEGT. Trimming shortened V by 2 bases and J by 5 bases, and 15 bases separated the two germline ends. CDR3 amino acids: CASSETGSPFETQYF. Here the CDR3 DNA reads TGTGCCAGCAGTGAAACCGGGAGCCCCTTCGAGACCCAGTACTTC.

This clone was counted at least ten times. This chain links TRBV30 with TRBJ2-5; TRBD2 matches at 12 bases. Germline V CDR1 and CDR2: GTSNPN, SVGIG (reference sequence). The CDR3 loop spans 16 amino acids. V shed 3 bases and J 5 bases; nucleotides not matched to a gene: 10. CDR3 in amino acids: CAWSPQTGLAGETQYF. CDR3 DNA: TGTGCCTGGAGCCCACAGACGGGACTAGCGGGCGAGACCCAGTACTTC.

This sequence joins TRBV2 and TRBJ2-6, with D hard to call. V lost 2 bases, J lost 4 bases, and 9 bases lay in between. The length of the CDR3 is 15 residues. Germline V CDR1 and CDR2: SNHLY, FYNNEI. This CDR3 is CASSEWLFGANVLTF. CDR3 DNA: TGTGCCAGCAGTGAATGGTTGTTCGGGGCCAACGTCCTGACTTTC.

CDR3 in DNA: TGTGCCAGCAGCCCCGGCTGGGCTAGCGGGAGTTCATACAATGAGCAGTTCTTC. It specifies CASSPGWASGSSYNEQFF. The V gene is TRBV3-1, the J gene TRBJ2-1; TRBD2 agrees at 10 bases. The germline CDR1 and CDR2 sequences are LGHDT and YNNKEL (reference sequence). This CDR3 is 18 amino acids long. V was pared by 4 bases and J by 4 bases, with 13 bases of the junction left unmatched.

This clone was counted ten times or more. This sequence joins TRBV30 and TRBJ2-1; no firm D call. Germline V lookup: CDR1 GTSNPN, CDR2 SVGIG (reference sequence). Between the trimmed V and J ends, which lost 4 bases and 13 bases, there was a span of 26 bases. The CDR3 sequence is 15 residues long. CDR3 sequence: CAWTRKENVGIPQFF. DNA of the CDR3: TGTGCCTGGACCCGAAAGGAAAATGTTGGGATACCTCAGTTCTTC.

The chain links TRBV5-1 to TRBJ2-7; D perhaps matches TRBD1 (5 bases). This CDR3 is 13 amino acids long. CDR1 and CDR2 from the germline V gene are SGHRS and YFSETQ. V was pared by 5 bases and J by 0 bases, with 9 bases between. The CDR3 is CASSMDNSYEQYF. DNA of the CDR3: TGCGCCAGCAGTATGGACAACTCCTACGAGCAGTACTTC.

This rearrangement joins TRBV4-2 to TRBJ2-2, with D possibly matching TRBD2 (6 bases). Germline CDR1 and CDR2: LGHNA and YNFKEQ. V lost 8 bases to trimming and J lost 7 bases, with 23 bases between them. This CDR3 contains 16 residues. This CDR3 reads CASRPPGLADIGELFF. The DNA for the CDR3 is TGTGCCAGCCGCCCCCCGGGATTAGCGGACATCGGGGAGCTGTTTTTT.

This clone came up many times. The sample holds other DNA sequences that translate to the same CDR3. The chain links TRBV12-3 or TRBV12-4 to TRBJ1-1; D call uncertain. The CDR3 spans 13 residues. V was cut by 2 bases and J by 1 base, with 5 bases left in between. CDR3 sequence reads: CASSLSQNTEAFF. The DNA of the CDR3 is TGTGCCAGCAGTTTAAGTCAGAACACTGAAGCTTTCTTT.